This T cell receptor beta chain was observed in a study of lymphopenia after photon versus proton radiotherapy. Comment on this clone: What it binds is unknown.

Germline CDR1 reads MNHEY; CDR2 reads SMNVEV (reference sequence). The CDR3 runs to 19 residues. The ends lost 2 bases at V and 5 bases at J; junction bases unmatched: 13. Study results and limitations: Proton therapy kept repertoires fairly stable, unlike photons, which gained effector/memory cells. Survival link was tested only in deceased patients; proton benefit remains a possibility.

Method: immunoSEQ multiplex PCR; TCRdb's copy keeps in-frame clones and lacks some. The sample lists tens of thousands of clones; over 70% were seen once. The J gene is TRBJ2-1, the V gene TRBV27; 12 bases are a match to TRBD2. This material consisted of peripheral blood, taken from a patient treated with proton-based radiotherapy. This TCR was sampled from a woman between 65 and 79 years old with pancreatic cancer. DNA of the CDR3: TGTGCCAGCAGTTTAGGGGCAGGAACCTGGACTAGCGGGAACAATGAGCAGTTCTTC. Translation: CASSLGAGTWTSGNNEQFF.